Detailed here is one TCR beta chain. Seattle's enrolled individuals joined amid active infection and were then monitored longitudinally. The data are from a study of blood T cell repertoires in COVID-19. Study-level information: Both acute and convalescent COVID-19 samples were obtained from the United States, Italy and Spain. PBMCs, B-cell-depleted T cells, or T cells provided the cDNA or gDNA that made up the material.

Sequencing used immunoSEQ multiplex PCR; TCRdb keeps in-frame clones, though not all of them. The data contain fewer than 350,000 clones, about 90% of them seen just once; the ten biggest clones take up over 9.5%. The CDR3 loop spans 13 amino acids. Germline CDR1 reads MNHEY; CDR2 reads SVGAGI. The receptor was derived from a woman aged 30 to 39 with COVID-19, enrolled during active disease. Sequences were obtained from peripheral blood. The chain couples TRBV6-5 to TRBJ2-2, with D possibly TRBD2 on 5 matching bases. CDR3 DNA: TGTGCAACCATCGGGGTCTACACCGGGGAGCTGTTTTTT. This sequence encodes CATIGVYTGELFF.